The 2 T cell receptor beta chains below were found in one sample sequenced in a study of T cells in Graves' hyperthyroidism and ophthalmopathy (dated by TCRdb to the late 2010s). The receptor library was made with multiplex PCR. TCRdb names Illumina HiSeq 2000 as the instrument used. The TCR beta CDR3 regions were amplified from RNA transcripts. A first-round RT-PCR of the TCR CDR3 used the HTBI primer set with the Qiagen OneStep RT-PCR kit. TCRdb reanalyzed the raw reads on its own, using fastp at Q25 for trimming and MiXCR for clone calling, and kept in-frame beta chains. Rows are unified per CDR3 protein, each entry keeping the most common DNA and genes. This sample gives a few hundred thousand distinct CDR3 sequences in total; about 13% of them show up just once. Less than 25% of the sample lies in the top ten. Sequencing was carried out using blood. These receptors came from a man younger than 40 with Graves' hyperthyroidism that later progressed to Graves' ophthalmopathy.

Points on this clonotype: A much larger clone lies a single base off, so this may be a read error. This rearrangement joins TRBV12-3 or TRBV12-4 to TRBJ1-6; D remains unclear. CDR3 size: 11 residues. The V gene lost 6 bases and the J gene lost 14 bases, with 11 bases spanning the gap. This chain's CDR3 is CASRLESSLHF. The DNA for the CDR3 is TGTGCCAGCAGGCTCGAGTCATCCCTCCACTTT.

The chain joins TRBV24-1 to TRBJ2-7; weak D call: TRBD1 (6 bases). Germline values: CDR1 KGHDR, CDR2 SFDVKD. Trimming took 6 bases from V and 3 from J, leaving 11 bases between them. This CDR3 has 13 amino acids. The CDR3 is CATSSPTGYEQYF. The CDR3 bases are TGTGCCACCAGTTCTCCGACAGGCTACGAGCAGTACTTC.